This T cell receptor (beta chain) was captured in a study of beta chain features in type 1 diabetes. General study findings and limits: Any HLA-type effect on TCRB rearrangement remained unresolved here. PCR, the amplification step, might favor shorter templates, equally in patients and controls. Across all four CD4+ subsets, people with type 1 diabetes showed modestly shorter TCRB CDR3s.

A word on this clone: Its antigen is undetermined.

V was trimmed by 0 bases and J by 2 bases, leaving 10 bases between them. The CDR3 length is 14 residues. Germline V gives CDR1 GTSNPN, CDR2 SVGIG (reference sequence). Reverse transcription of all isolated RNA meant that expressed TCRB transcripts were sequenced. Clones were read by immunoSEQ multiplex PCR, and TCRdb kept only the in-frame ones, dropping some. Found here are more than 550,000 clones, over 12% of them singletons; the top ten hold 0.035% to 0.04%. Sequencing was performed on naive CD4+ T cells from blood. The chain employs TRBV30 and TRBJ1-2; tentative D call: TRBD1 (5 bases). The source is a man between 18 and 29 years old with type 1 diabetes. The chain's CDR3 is CAWSVGRANYGYTF. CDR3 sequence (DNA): TGTGCCTGGAGTGTAGGCAGGGCGAACTATGGCTACACCTTC.